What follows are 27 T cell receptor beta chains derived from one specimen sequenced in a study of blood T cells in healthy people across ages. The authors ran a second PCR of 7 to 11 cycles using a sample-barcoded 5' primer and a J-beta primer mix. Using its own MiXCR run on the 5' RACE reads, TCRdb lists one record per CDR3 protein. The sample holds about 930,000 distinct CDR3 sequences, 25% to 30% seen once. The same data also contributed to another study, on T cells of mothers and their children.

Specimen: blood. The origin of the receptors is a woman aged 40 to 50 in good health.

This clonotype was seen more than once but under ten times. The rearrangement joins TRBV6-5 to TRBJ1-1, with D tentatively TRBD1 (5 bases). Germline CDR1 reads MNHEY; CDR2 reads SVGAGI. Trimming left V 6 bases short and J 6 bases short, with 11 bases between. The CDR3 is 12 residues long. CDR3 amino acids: CASSSTGSEAFF. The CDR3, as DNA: TGTGCCAGCAGCTCCACAGGCTCTGAAGCTTTCTTT.

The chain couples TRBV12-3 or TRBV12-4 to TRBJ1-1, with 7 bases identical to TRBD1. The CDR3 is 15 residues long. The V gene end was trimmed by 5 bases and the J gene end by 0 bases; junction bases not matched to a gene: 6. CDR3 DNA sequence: TGTGCCAGCAGTCCAGTGGGACAGTTGAACACTGAAGCTTTCTTT. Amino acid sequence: CASSPVGQLNTEAFF.

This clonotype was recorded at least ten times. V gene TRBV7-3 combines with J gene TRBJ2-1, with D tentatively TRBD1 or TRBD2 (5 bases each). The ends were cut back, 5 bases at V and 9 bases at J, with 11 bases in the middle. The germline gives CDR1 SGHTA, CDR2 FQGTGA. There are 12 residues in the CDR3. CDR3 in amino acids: CASSRAGGEQFF. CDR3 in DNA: TGTGCCAGCAGCAGGGCTGGGGGTGAGCAGTTCTTC.

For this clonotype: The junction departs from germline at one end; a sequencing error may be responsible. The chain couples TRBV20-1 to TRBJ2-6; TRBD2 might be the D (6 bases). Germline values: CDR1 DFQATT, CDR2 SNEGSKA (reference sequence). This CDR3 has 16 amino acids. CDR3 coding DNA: TGCAGTGCTACACCCAAGGAGGGATCTGGGGCCAACGTCCGGACTTTC. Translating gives CSATPKEGSGANVRTF.

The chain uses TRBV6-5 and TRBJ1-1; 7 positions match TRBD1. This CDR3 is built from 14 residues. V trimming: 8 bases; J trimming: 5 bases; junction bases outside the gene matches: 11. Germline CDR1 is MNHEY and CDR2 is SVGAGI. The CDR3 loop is CASGAGGTRTEAFF. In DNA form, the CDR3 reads TGTGCCAGCGGGGCAGGGGGGACGAGGACTGAAGCTTTCTTT.

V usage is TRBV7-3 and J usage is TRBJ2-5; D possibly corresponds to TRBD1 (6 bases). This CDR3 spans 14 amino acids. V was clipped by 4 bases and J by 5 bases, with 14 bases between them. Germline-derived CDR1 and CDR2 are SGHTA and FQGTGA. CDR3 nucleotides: TGTGCCAGCAGCTGGGCACGGGACACCGAGACCCAGTACTTC. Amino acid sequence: CASSWARDTETQYF.

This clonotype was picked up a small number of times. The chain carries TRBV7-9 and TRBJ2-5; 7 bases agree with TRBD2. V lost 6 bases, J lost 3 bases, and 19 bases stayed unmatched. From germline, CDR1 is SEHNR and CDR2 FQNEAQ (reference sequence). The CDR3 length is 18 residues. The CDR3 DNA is TGTGCCAGCAGTGGGCCAATGGGGGGGGATCCCCGAGAAGAGACCCAGTACTTC. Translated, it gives CASSGPMGGDPREETQYF.

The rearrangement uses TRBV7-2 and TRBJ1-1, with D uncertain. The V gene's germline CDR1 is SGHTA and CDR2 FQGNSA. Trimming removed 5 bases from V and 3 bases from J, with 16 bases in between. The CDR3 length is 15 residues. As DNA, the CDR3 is TGTGCCAGCAGCCCAGGACCGCAGCGGCACACTGAAGCTTTCTTT. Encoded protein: CASSPGPQRHTEAFF.

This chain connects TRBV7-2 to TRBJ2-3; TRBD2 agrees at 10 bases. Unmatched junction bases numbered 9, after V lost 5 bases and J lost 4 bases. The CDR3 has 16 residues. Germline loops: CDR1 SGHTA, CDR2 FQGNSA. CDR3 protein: CASSQAPSGGPDTQYF. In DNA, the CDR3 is TGTGCCAGCAGCCAAGCTCCTAGCGGGGGCCCAGATACGCAGTATTTT.

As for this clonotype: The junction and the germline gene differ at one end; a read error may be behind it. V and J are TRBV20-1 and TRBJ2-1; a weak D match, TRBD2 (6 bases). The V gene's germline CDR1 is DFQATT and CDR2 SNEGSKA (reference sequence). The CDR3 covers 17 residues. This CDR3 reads CGARDGASASSYNEQFF. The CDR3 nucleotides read TGCGGTGCTAGAGATGGTGCTAGCGCGAGCTCCTACAATGAGCAGTTCTTC.

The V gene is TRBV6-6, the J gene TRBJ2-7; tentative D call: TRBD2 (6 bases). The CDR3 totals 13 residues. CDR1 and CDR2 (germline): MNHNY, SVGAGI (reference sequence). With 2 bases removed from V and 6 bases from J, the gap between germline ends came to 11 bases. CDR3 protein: CASSYGGNGEQYF. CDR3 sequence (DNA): TGTGCCAGCAGTTACGGAGGGAATGGCGAGCAGTACTTC.

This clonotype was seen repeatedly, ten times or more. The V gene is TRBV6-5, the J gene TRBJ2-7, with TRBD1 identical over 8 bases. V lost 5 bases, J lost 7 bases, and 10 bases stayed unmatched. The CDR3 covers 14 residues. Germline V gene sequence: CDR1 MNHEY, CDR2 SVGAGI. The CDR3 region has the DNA TGTGCCAGCAGTCCTACGACAGGGGTGAGGGAGCAGTACTTC. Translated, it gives CASSPTTGVREQYF.

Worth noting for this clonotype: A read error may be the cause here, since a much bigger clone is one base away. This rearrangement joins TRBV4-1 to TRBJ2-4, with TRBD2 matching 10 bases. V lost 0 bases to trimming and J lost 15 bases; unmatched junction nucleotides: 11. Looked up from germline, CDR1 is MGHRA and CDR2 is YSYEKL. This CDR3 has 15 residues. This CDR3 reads CASSQDQWLAGDRYF. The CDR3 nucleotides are TGCGCCAGCAGCCAAGATCAATGGCTAGCGGGGGATCGGTACTTC.

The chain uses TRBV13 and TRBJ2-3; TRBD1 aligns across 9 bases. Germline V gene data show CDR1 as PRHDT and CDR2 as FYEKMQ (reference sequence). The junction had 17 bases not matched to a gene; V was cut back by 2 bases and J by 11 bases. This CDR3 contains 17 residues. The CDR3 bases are TGTGCCAGCAGCTTATGGGACAGGGACGGCTACCGGGGCGAGCAGTATTTT. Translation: CASSLWDRDGYRGEQYF.

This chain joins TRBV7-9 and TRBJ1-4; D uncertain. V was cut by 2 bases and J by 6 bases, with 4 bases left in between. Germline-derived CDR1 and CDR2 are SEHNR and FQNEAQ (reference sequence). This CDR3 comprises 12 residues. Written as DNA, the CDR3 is TGTGCCAGCAGCTTAACGGATGAAAAACTGTTTTTT. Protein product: CASSLTDEKLFF.

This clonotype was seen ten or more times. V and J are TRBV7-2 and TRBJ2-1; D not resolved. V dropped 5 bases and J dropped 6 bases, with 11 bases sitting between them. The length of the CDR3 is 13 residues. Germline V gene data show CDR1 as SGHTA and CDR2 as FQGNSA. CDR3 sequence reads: CASSPPNANEQFF. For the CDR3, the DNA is TGTGCCAGCAGCCCCCCCAACGCCAATGAGCAGTTCTTC.

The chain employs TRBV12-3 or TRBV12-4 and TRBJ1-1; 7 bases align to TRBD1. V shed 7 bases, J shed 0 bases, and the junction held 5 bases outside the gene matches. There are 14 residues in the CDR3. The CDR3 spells CASTLRGMNTEAFF. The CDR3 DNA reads TGTGCCAGCACACTCAGGGGGATGAACACTGAAGCTTTCTTT.

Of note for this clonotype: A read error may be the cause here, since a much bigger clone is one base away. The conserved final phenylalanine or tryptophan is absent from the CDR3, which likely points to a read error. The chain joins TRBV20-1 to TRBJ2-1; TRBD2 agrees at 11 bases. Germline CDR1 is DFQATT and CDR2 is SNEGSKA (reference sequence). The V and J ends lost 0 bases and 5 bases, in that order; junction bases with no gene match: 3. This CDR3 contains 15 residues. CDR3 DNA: TGCAGTGCTAGAGAATCTAGCGGGGGGCACAATGAGCAGTTCCTC. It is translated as CSARESSGGHNEQFL.

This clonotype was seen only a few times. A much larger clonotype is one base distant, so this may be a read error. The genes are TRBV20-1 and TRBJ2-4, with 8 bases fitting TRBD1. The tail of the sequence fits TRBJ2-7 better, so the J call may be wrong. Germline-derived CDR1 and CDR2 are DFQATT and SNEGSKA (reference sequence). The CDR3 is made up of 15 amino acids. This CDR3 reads CSARARTGSSHEQYF. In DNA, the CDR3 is TGCAGTGCTAGAGCAAGGACAGGGTCATCCCACGAGCAGTACTTC.

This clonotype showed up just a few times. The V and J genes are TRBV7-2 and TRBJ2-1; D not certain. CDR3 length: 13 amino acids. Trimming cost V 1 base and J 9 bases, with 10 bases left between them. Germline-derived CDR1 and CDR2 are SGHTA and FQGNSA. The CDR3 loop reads CASSLVPGGEQFF. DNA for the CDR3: TGTGCCAGCAGCTTAGTCCCCGGCGGTGAGCAGTTCTTC. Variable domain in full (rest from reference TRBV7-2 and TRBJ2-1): GAGVSQSPSNKVTEKGKDVELRCDPISGHTALYWYRQSLGQGLEFLIYFQGNSAPDKSGLPSDRFSAERTGGSVSTLTIQRTQQEDSAVYLCASSLVPGGEQFFGPGTRLTVL.

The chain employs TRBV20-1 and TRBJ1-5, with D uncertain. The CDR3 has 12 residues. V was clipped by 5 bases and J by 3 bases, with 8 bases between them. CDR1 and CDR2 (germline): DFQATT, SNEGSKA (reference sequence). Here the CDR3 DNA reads TGCAGTGCTTCAAAGGTCAATCAGCCCCAGCATTTT. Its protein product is CSASKVNQPQHF.

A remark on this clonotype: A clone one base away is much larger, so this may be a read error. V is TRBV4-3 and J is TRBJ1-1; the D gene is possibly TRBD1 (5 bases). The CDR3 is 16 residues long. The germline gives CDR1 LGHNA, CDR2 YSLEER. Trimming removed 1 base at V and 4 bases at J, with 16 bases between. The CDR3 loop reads CASSQGKEGFTTEAFF. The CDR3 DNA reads TGCGCCAGCAGCCAAGGGAAGGAGGGGTTTACCACTGAAGCTTTCTTT.

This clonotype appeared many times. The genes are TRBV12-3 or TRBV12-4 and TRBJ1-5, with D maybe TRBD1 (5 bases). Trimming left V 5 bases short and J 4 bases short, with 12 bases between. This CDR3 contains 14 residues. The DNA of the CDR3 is TGTGCCAGCAGTGCACACCAGGGAAATCAGCCCCAGCATTTT. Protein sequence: CASSAHQGNQPQHF.

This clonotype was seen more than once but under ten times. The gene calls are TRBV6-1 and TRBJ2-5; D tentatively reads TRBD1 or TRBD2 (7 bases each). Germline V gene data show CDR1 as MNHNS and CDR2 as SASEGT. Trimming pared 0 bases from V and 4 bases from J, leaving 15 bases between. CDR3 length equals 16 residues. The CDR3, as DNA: TGTGCCAGCAGTGAAGCGGGAGGGGGCTCGGTAGAGACCCAGTACTTC. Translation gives CASSEAGGGSVETQYF.

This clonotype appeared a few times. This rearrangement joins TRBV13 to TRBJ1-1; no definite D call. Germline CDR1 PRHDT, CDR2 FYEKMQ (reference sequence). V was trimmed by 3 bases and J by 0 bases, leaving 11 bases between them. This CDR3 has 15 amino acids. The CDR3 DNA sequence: TGTGCCAGCAGCTTTAACCGGGCCATGAACACTGAAGCTTTCTTT. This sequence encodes CASSFNRAMNTEAFF.

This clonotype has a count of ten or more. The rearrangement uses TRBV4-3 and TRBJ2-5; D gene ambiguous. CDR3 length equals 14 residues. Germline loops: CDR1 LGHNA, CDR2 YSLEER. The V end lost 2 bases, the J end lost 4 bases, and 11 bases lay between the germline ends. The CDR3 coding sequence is TGCGCCAGCAGCCAACCTGGCCAGCGAGAGACCCAGTACTTC. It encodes CASSQPGQRETQYF.

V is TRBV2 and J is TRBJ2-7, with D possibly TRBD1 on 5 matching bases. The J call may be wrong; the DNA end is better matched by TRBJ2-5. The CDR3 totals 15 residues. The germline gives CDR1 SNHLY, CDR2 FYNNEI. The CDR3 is CASSEPRQRSETQYF. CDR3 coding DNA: TGTGCCAGCAGTGAACCCCGACAGCGTTCGGAGACCCAGTACTTC.